This T cell receptor (beta chain) comes out of a study of T-cell memory formation after mild COVID-19. Study in general: The two donors had largely donor-specific TCR clusters. Findings and caveats of the study: Contracting clones from day 15 to 85 had balanced CD4/CD8; later expanders favoured CD4+. Unconfirmed was the SARS-CoV-2 specificity of second-wave clones that peaked on day 37.

The count of this clonotype is one. Its antigen remains unidentified. Using constant-segment primers, 5'RACE produced TCR alpha and TCR beta cDNA libraries carrying sample barcodes and UMIs. MiXCR, run by TCRdb on the 5' RACE reads, gives a single entry per CDR3 protein. The sample records hundreds of thousands of distinct CDR3 sequences, over 15% being singletons. The V segment lost 2 bases and the J segment 3 bases; nucleotides outside the gene matches: 12. The CDR3 totals 18 residues. Germline CDR1 and CDR2: SGHTA and FQGTGA. The J gene is TRBJ2-1, the V gene TRBV7-3, with TRBD2 matching over 8 bases. The receptor's source is an adult woman who had mild COVID-19 (a few samples of this study predate the infection). Cell type and time point are not known. The sequencing input was PBMCs or a T cell subset sorted from them (not recorded which). CDR3 amino acids: CASSLRRKTSADYNEQFF. The CDR3 DNA is TGTGCCAGCAGCTTACGCCGGAAGACTAGCGCCGACTACAATGAGCAGTTCTTC.